This TCR beta chain was observed in a study of CD8+ T cells in alopecia areata. Findings and caveats of the study: The study found higher clonality in lesional than normal scalp, especially in alopecia totalis/universalis.

Extracted RNA was reverse transcribed, and the resulting cDNA served as sequencing template. Sequenced by immunoSEQ multiplex PCR; TCRdb stores in-frame clones only, minus some. The table lists hundreds of thousands of clones, roughly two thirds of them singletons. Germline-derived CDR1 and CDR2 are SNHLY and FYNNEI. With 4 bases removed from V and 3 bases from J, the gap between germline ends came to 9 bases. The CDR3 covers 13 residues. Worth noting for this clone: What it binds is not known.

The source was CD4+ T cells sorted from blood, collected at week 0. The chain is built from TRBV2 and TRBJ1-2; D is ambiguous. The TCR was taken from a human donor with alopecia areata. The CDR3 here is CASSGEIHYGYTF. The CDR3 region has the DNA TGTGCCAGCAGTGGGGAGATTCACTATGGCTACACCTTC.